This is a list of T cell receptor beta chains from one sample in a study of T cell clones after liver transplantation. Here immunoSEQ multiplex PCR was the method, and the copy in TCRdb shows in-frame clones only, minus some. Seen here are about 22,000 clones, 69% observed once, and the top ten hold about 3%. The sample here was CD4+ T cells from blood, taken before liver transplant. The source of these receptors is a human donor who received a liver transplant. CDR3s include the opening cysteine and the closing phenylalanine or tryptophan. The order of the fields is J gene, V gene, CDR3 protein.

J gene: TRBJ2-5
V gene: TRBV5-6
CDR3 protein: CASSLAGRDKETQYF

J gene: TRBJ2-2
V gene: TRBV9
CDR3 protein: CASSVGVRGFGGELFF

J gene: TRBJ1-4
V gene: TRBV6-1
CDR3 protein: CASSELGELFF

J gene: TRBJ1-2
V gene: TRBV6-5
CDR3 protein: CASVGADSFYGYTF

J gene: TRBJ1-1
V gene: TRBV6-1
CDR3 protein: CASKIVGRNTEAFF

J gene: TRBJ1-3
V gene: TRBV7-9
CDR3 protein: CASSSGQTPSFF

J gene: TRBJ2-5
V gene: TRBV30
CDR3 protein: CAWLTIRGETQYF

J gene: TRBJ2-7
V gene: TRBV5-5
CDR3 protein: CASRGSSYEQYF

J gene: TRBJ2-2
V gene: TRBV2
CDR3 protein: CASTLKRPGNTGELFF

J gene: TRBJ2-1
V gene: TRBV5-1
CDR3 protein: CASSLLAGEYNEQFF

J gene: TRBJ2-3
V gene: TRBV6-1
CDR3 protein: CASSPGTGESDTQYF

J gene: TRBJ1-2
V gene: TRBV14
CDR3 protein: CASSPWQGKGNYGYTF

J gene: TRBJ1-1
V gene: TRBV30
CDR3 protein: CAWNIDRGSEAFF

J gene: TRBJ1-6
V gene: TRBV5-4
CDR3 protein: CASSLDGSPLHF

J gene: TRBJ1-2
V gene: TRBV6-5
CDR3 protein: CASSPWIGYGYTF

J gene: TRBJ2-1
V gene: TRBV19
CDR3 protein: CASSSIAGGPVYNEQFF

J gene: TRBJ1-5
V gene: TRBV30
CDR3 protein: CAWSVDRGPPFNQPQHF

J gene: TRBJ2-1
V gene: TRBV5-6
CDR3 protein: CASSAWDTNNEQFF

J gene: TRBJ2-4
V gene: TRBV19
CDR3 protein: CASRQTDRADIQYF

J gene: TRBJ1-4
V gene: TRBV28
CDR3 protein: CASSVLNEKLFF

J gene: TRBJ1-5
V gene: TRBV5-6
CDR3 protein: CASSPGGPGTRSNQPQHF

J gene: TRBJ2-3
V gene: TRBV9
CDR3 protein: CASSAISGTSGSGTDTQYF

J gene: TRBJ2-2
V gene: TRBV6-4
CDR3 protein: CASSAESRTGELFF

J gene: TRBJ1-2
V gene: TRBV5-1
CDR3 protein: CASSYSGTGYGYTF

J gene: TRBJ2-3
V gene: TRBV5-5
CDR3 protein: CASSLGPGGADTQYF

J gene: TRBJ2-2
V gene: TRBV6-6
CDR3 protein: CASTTGSGNTGELFF

J gene: TRBJ1-2
V gene: TRBV7-8
CDR3 protein: CASSSTDRGNYGYTF

J gene: TRBJ2-1
V gene: TRBV27
CDR3 protein: CASSFRTSGGGEQLF

J gene: TRBJ2-1
V gene: TRBV7-8
CDR3 protein: CASSPVLDEQFF

J gene: TRBJ2-5
V gene: TRBV5-1
CDR3 protein: CASSLRETQYF

J gene: TRBJ2-7
V gene: TRBV7-8
CDR3 protein: CASSLGGGPYEQYF

J gene: TRBJ2-1
V gene: TRBV5-8
CDR3 protein: CASSPMGLAGGNYNEQFF

J gene: TRBJ2-4
V gene: TRBV4-3
CDR3 protein: CASSQERELDIQYF

J gene: TRBJ1-2
V gene: TRBV28
CDR3 protein: CASSAPFGQGGGYTF

J gene: TRBJ2-3
V gene: TRBV5-1
CDR3 protein: CASSLAADTQYF

J gene: TRBJ2-5
V gene: TRBV20-1
CDR3 protein: CSASSETQYF

J gene: TRBJ1-4
V gene: TRBV5-5
CDR3 protein: CASSYGQGGTNEKLFF

J gene: TRBJ2-3
V gene: TRBV5-4
CDR3 protein: CASSLGDINTDTQYF

J gene: TRBJ2-1
V gene: TRBV5-8
CDR3 protein: CASTETGLAGGASYNEQFF

J gene: TRBJ2-7
V gene: TRBV14
CDR3 protein: CASSHRTGVGSYEQYF

J gene: TRBJ1-1
V gene: TRBV6-1
CDR3 protein: CASSAESQAFF

J gene: TRBJ2-1
V gene: TRBV25-1
CDR3 protein: CASSRAGSSYNEQFF

J gene: TRBJ1-4
V gene: TRBV6-5
CDR3 protein: CASRGGVSNEKLFF

J gene: TRBJ1-4
V gene: TRBV19
CDR3 protein: CASRLAATNEKLFF

J gene: TRBJ1-5
V gene: TRBV28
CDR3 protein: CASSSTGYGNQPQHF

J gene: TRBJ1-4
V gene: TRBV19
CDR3 protein: CATWGIGNEKLFF

J gene: TRBJ1-1
V gene: TRBV4-2
CDR3 protein: CASSQMGQKNTEAFF

J gene: TRBJ2-7
V gene: TRBV6-1
CDR3 protein: CASSEGAGGPYEQYF

J gene: TRBJ1-1
V gene: TRBV5-1
CDR3 protein: CASSIQVNTEAFF

J gene: TRBJ1-3
V gene: TRBV14
CDR3 protein: CASSPGHSGNTIYF